The 29 T cell receptor beta chains presented below share a single source sample, sequenced in a study of control samples from healthy donors and cancer patients (dated by TCRdb to the early 2020s). The protocol used for the library was the immunoSEQ multiplex PCR assay. TCRdb limited this immuneACCESS table to in-frame rearrangements with V and J called. A share of clones is missing; checked studies link under half to unresolved V genes, and the rest is unexplained. The sample table records some 190,000 clones; roughly nine tenths of these occur just once. The biggest ten clones account for around 1.9% of the sample. Sequencing was performed on blood. The receptor source for this set is a young man in good health.

The V and J genes are TRBV6-2 or TRBV6-3 and TRBJ1-2; 11 bases line up with TRBD1. Looked up from germline, CDR1 is MNHEY and CDR2 is SVGEGT. V trimming: 6 bases; J trimming: 4 bases; junction bases outside the gene matches: 7. The CDR3 spans 15 residues. The CDR3 DNA reads as TGTGCCAGCAGCCTAGGGACAGGGGGAACCTATGGCTACACCTTC. Translating it yields CASSLGTGGTYGYTF.

This chain uses TRBV4-1 with TRBJ1-4; a possible D gene is TRBD1 (6 bases). Trimming removed 2 bases at V and 8 bases at J, with 21 bases between. This CDR3 region has 17 residues. Germline CDR1 reads MGHRA; CDR2 reads YSYEKL. The CDR3 loop is CASSQSGQGGLLEKLFF. In nucleotides, the CDR3 is TGCGCCAGCAGCCAATCGGGGCAAGGGGGATTGTTGGAAAAACTGTTTTTT.

This rearrangement joins TRBV11-2 to TRBJ1-6, with no clear D. Germline CDR1 and CDR2: SGHAT and FQNNGV. This CDR3 is built from 15 residues. Deletions cut 2 bases from V and 6 bases from J, with 11 bases between. CDR3 nucleotides: TGTGCCAGCAGCTTACAAGGCCAGAGTAATTCACCCCTCCACTTT. It specifies CASSLQGQSNSPLHF.

The gene calls are TRBV28 and TRBJ1-6, with unresolved D. V lost 5 bases and J 3 bases, leaving 5 bases between the germline ends. Germline loops: CDR1 MDHEN, CDR2 SYDVKM. CDR3 size: 13 residues. CDR3 amino acids: CASSPDYNSPLHF. As DNA, the CDR3 is TGTGCCAGCAGTCCCGACTATAATTCACCCCTCCACTTT. The whole variable domain, remainder taken from reference TRBV28 and TRBJ1-6, is DVKVTQSSRYLVKRTGEKVFLECVQDMDHENMFWYRQDPGLGLRLIYFSYDVKMKEKGDIPEGYSVSREKKERFSLILESASTNQTSMYLCASSPDYNSPLHFGNGTRLTVT.

V gene TRBV12-3 or TRBV12-4 combines with J gene TRBJ1-2; D is ambiguous. This CDR3 is built from 12 residues. Deletions cut 3 bases from V and 5 bases from J, with 7 bases between. CDR3 in DNA: TGTGCCAGCAGTTTTAAAGGTTATGGCTACACCTTC. Its translation is CASSFKGYGYTF.

J is TRBJ1-2 and V is TRBV12-2; the table's TRBD1 call for D was not verified on the DNA. TRBV12-2 is a documented pseudogene. This CDR3 is 15 amino acids long. The CDR3, as DNA: TGTGCAAGTCGCTTAATCGCCACAGGGGTTGGGGGCTACACCTTC. Translation gives CASRLIATGVGGYTF.

The V gene is TRBV4-1, the J gene TRBJ2-3; D is uncertain. The V end was cut by 0 bases, the J end by 8 bases, with 9 bases between. The CDR3 has 13 amino acids. Germline assignment: CDR1 MGHRA and CDR2 YSYEKL. The chain's CDR3 is CASSQDWAGTQYF. As DNA, the CDR3 is TGCGCCAGCAGCCAAGATTGGGCAGGTACGCAGTATTTT.

This chain uses TRBV10-2 with TRBJ1-1; D is unresolved. V lost 6 bases to trimming and J lost 6 bases, with 14 bases between them. Per germline, CDR1 WSHSY and CDR2 SAAADI. The CDR3 contains 13 residues. The CDR3 bases are TGCGCCAGCAGACTATCCAGGTTATCTGAAGCTTTCTTT. Translating gives CASRLSRLSEAFF.

The rearrangement uses TRBV5-1 and TRBJ2-2; D may match TRBD1 or TRBD2 (6 bases each). Trimming shortened V by 2 bases and J by 4 bases, and 9 bases separated the two germline ends. Germline V CDR1 and CDR2: SGHRS, YFSETQ. There are 14 residues in the CDR3. CDR3 protein: CASSFGGGTGELFF. CDR3 sequence (DNA): TGCGCCAGCAGCTTCGGAGGGGGCACCGGGGAGCTGTTTTTT.

The chain employs TRBV19 and TRBJ2-3; D might be TRBD2 (5 bases). V was shortened by 7 bases and J by 1 base, with 12 bases between the two germline ends. The CDR3 sequence is 14 residues long. The germline CDR1 and CDR2 sequences are LNHDA and SQIVND (reference sequence). In DNA, the CDR3 is TGTGCCAGTAACGAGGGAATGCGCACAGATACGCAGTATTTT. Translated: CASNEGMRTDTQYF. The variable domain in full, completed from reference TRBV19 and TRBJ2-3, reads DGGITQSPKYLFRKEGQNVTLSCEQNLNHDAMYWYRQDPGQGLRLIYYSQIVNDFQKGDIAEGYSVSREKKESFPLTVTSAQKNPTAFYLCASNEGMRTDTQYFGPGTRLTVL.

The chain has TRBV6-4 and TRBJ2-3; D is unclear. CDR1 is MRHNA and CDR2 is SNTAGT in the germline V gene. The CDR3 has 15 residues. Trimming cost V 0 bases and J 0 bases, with 7 bases left between them. The CDR3 reads CASSDSQLSTDTQYF. DNA of the CDR3: TGTGCCAGCAGTGACTCACAACTAAGCACAGATACGCAGTATTTT.

The genes are TRBV19 and TRBJ1-4; the D is unclear. Germline V CDR1 and CDR2: LNHDA, SQIVND (reference sequence). V lost 0 bases and J 13 bases, leaving 15 bases between the germline ends. This CDR3 has 14 residues. CDR3 in amino acids: CASSIDAQFSPLFF. The CDR3, as DNA: TGTGCCAGTAGTATAGATGCACAGTTCTCCCCACTGTTTTTT.

V usage is TRBV4-1 and J usage is TRBJ2-7; a possible D gene is TRBD1 (6 bases). Germline V gives CDR1 MGHRA, CDR2 YSYEKL. The CDR3 contains 15 residues. The ends were cut back, 3 bases at V and 3 bases at J, with 15 bases in the middle. CDR3 sequence reads: CASSHTLETGYEQYF. Written as DNA, the CDR3 is TGCGCCAGCAGCCACACGCTGGAGACAGGCTACGAGCAGTACTTC.

The chain is built from TRBV27 and TRBJ1-4, with 9 bases identical to TRBD1. J gave up 7 bases and V 5 bases, and 5 bases lay outside the gene matches. The CDR3 totals 14 residues. CDR1 is MNHEY and CDR2 is SMNVEV in the germline V gene (reference sequence). CDR3 sequence: CASSPRDRAEKLFF. In DNA, the CDR3 is TGTGCCAGCAGTCCGCGGGACAGGGCTGAAAAACTGTTTTTT.

The chain links TRBV6-5 to TRBJ1-4, with D unresolved. The CDR3 is 14 residues long. Germline V gene data show CDR1 as MNHEY and CDR2 as SVGAGI. The V end was cut by 5 bases, the J end by 4 bases, with 11 bases between. CDR3 sequence reads: CASSRPGLNEKLFF. The CDR3 region has the DNA TGTGCCAGCAGTCGGCCGGGCCTTAATGAAAAACTGTTTTTT.

The chain uses TRBV6-5 and TRBJ2-1, with 8 positions matching TRBD2. This CDR3 spans 12 amino acids. The germline gives CDR1 MNHEY, CDR2 SVGAGI. Trimming removed 6 bases from V and 7 bases from J; junction bases left unmatched: 2. Written as DNA, the CDR3 is TGTGCCAGCAGCCCGGGGGGGAATGAGCAGTTCTTC. Translated: CASSPGGNEQFF.

The V call is TRBV5-1, the J call TRBJ2-5; TRBD1 matches 10 bases. J gave up 1 base and V 0 bases, and 12 bases lay outside the gene matches. The CDR3 has 19 residues. The germline gives CDR1 SGHRS, CDR2 YFSETQ. The CDR3 bases are TGCGCCAGCAGCTTGGAACCACCGGGACAGGGGCACCTCCAAGAGACCCAGTACTTC. It translates to CASSLEPPGQGHLQETQYF.

This chain uses TRBV29-1 with TRBJ2-3, with no clear D. Trimming removed 5 bases at V and 2 bases at J, with 5 bases between. The germline V gene has CDR1 SQVTM and CDR2 ANQGSEA. The CDR3 runs 11 residues. The DNA for the CDR3 is TGCAGCGTTCGATTCACAGATACGCAGTATTTT. This sequence encodes CSVRFTDTQYF.

The genes are TRBV4-2 and TRBJ1-1; 7 bases fit TRBD1. The CDR3 is 15 amino acids. Germline V gene data show CDR1 as LGHNA and CDR2 as YNFKEQ. The trim removed 1 base at V and 4 bases at J, leaving 6 bases unmatched. The CDR3 sequence is CASSQVQGRGTEAFF. CDR3 bases: TGTGCCAGCAGCCAAGTACAGGGGAGGGGCACTGAAGCTTTCTTT.

The chain combines TRBV9 with TRBJ2-1; TRBD2 agrees at 12 bases. This CDR3 contains 15 residues. Germline V gives CDR1 SGDLS, CDR2 YYNGEE. The J segment lost 8 bases and the V segment lost 3 bases, leaving 6 bases of the junction unmatched. The CDR3 loop reads CASSALAGGPHEQFF. The CDR3 DNA sequence: TGTGCCAGCAGCGCGCTAGCGGGGGGGCCTCATGAGCAGTTCTTC.

The chain uses TRBV11-2 and TRBJ2-1, with 8 bases aligning to TRBD2. CDR3 length: 15 amino acids. The junction had 5 bases not matched to a gene; V was cut back by 0 bases and J by 7 bases. CDR1 and CDR2 from the germline V gene are SGHAT and FQNNGV. The CDR3 reads CASSLEGTSSNEQFF. The CDR3 DNA is TGTGCCAGCAGCTTAGAGGGGACTAGTAGTAATGAGCAGTTCTTC. The full variable domain, its missing parts supplied by reference TRBV11-2 and TRBJ2-1, is EAGVAQSPRYKIIEKRQSVAFWCNPISGHATLYWYQQILGQGPKLLIQFQNNGVVDDSQLPKDRFSAERLKGVDSTLKIQPAKLEDSAVYLCASSLEGTSSNEQFFGPGTRLTVL.

The chain is built from TRBV19 and TRBJ1-2, with 8 bases fitting TRBD1. Trimming at V came to 9 bases and at J to 4 bases, leaving 13 bases not matched to a gene. CDR3 length: 15 amino acids. Germline V CDR1 and CDR2: LNHDA, SQIVND (reference sequence). The CDR3 coding sequence is TGTGCCAGCCAACATAGGACAGGGATATCCTATGGCTACACCTTC. Its protein product is CASQHRTGISYGYTF. The variable domain in full, completed from reference TRBV19 and TRBJ1-2, reads DGGITQSPKYLFRKEGQNVTLSCEQNLNHDAMYWYRQDPGQGLRLIYYSQIVNDFQKGDIAEGYSVSREKKESFPLTVTSAQKNPTAFYLCASQHRTGISYGYTFGSGTRLTVV.

The V and J genes are TRBV5-1 and TRBJ2-3; 16 nucleotides align to TRBD2. With 1 base clipped from V and 6 bases from J, the junction kept 14 bases outside the gene matches. The CDR3 is made up of 20 amino acids. Looked up from germline, CDR1 is SGHRS and CDR2 is YFSETQ. The CDR3 region is CASSLKRGLAGGPPHDTQYF. CDR3 in DNA: TGCGCCAGCAGCTTGAAAAGGGGACTAGCGGGGGGGCCCCCTCATGATACGCAGTATTTT.

The chain employs TRBV5-1 and TRBJ2-7; 8 nucleotides align to TRBD1. Trimming at V came to 4 bases and at J to 3 bases, leaving 6 bases not matched to a gene. The CDR3 sequence is 14 residues long. Germline assignment: CDR1 SGHRS and CDR2 YFSETQ. CDR3: CASSKGQGLYEQYF. The CDR3 DNA reads as TGCGCCAGCAGCAAAGGACAGGGACTCTACGAGCAGTACTTC.

J is TRBJ2-3 and V is TRBV9; D not resolved. CDR1 is SGDLS, CDR2 YYNGEE, per germline. The CDR3 is made up of 13 amino acids. Between the trimmed V and J ends, which lost 5 bases and 2 bases, there was a span of 9 bases. CDR3 DNA: TGTGCCAGCAGTTTCGCATCCACAGATACGCAGTATTTT. Amino acid sequence: CASSFASTDTQYF.

This chain uses TRBV7-2 with TRBJ2-7; D may be TRBD1 (5 bases). In germline, CDR1 is SGHTA, CDR2 FQGNSA. This CDR3 comprises 14 residues. V was clipped by 2 bases and J by 4 bases, with 12 bases between them. CDR3 coding DNA: TGTGCCAGCAGCTTACGACAGCAAAGTTACGAGCAGTACTTC. Translation gives CASSLRQQSYEQYF.

The gene calls are TRBV12-5 and TRBJ2-3; 10 bases align to TRBD2. The CDR3 spans 16 residues. The ends lost 7 bases at V and 1 base at J; junction bases unmatched: 8. Germline V lookup: CDR1 LGHNT, CDR2 FRNRAP. The CDR3 loop reads CASAQAGGLRTDTQYF. As DNA, the CDR3 is TGTGCTAGTGCCCAAGCGGGGGGGCTTCGCACAGATACGCAGTATTTT.

The chain is built from TRBV15 and TRBJ2-1, with D possibly called TRBD1 or TRBD2 (5 bases each). Germline CDR1 LNHNV, CDR2 YYDKDF (reference sequence). V dropped 5 bases and J dropped 4 bases, with 12 bases sitting between them. This CDR3 has 14 amino acids. DNA of the CDR3: TGTGCCACCAGCGGGGGACGGGCGTACAATGAGCAGTTCTTC. Translation: CATSGGRAYNEQFF.

In its sample, this clone was seen once. This chain connects TRBV5-5 to TRBJ2-7; 9 positions match TRBD2. Germline CDR1 reads SGHKS; CDR2 reads YYEKEE (reference sequence). The CDR3 runs 18 residues. The J segment lost 6 bases and the V segment lost 4 bases, leaving 20 bases of the junction unmatched. The CDR3 coding sequence is TGTGCCAGCAGCCGCGGGGGGGCCGGTACGATAGCGGGTTCCGAGCAGTACTTC. This translates into CASSRGGAGTIAGSEQYF.